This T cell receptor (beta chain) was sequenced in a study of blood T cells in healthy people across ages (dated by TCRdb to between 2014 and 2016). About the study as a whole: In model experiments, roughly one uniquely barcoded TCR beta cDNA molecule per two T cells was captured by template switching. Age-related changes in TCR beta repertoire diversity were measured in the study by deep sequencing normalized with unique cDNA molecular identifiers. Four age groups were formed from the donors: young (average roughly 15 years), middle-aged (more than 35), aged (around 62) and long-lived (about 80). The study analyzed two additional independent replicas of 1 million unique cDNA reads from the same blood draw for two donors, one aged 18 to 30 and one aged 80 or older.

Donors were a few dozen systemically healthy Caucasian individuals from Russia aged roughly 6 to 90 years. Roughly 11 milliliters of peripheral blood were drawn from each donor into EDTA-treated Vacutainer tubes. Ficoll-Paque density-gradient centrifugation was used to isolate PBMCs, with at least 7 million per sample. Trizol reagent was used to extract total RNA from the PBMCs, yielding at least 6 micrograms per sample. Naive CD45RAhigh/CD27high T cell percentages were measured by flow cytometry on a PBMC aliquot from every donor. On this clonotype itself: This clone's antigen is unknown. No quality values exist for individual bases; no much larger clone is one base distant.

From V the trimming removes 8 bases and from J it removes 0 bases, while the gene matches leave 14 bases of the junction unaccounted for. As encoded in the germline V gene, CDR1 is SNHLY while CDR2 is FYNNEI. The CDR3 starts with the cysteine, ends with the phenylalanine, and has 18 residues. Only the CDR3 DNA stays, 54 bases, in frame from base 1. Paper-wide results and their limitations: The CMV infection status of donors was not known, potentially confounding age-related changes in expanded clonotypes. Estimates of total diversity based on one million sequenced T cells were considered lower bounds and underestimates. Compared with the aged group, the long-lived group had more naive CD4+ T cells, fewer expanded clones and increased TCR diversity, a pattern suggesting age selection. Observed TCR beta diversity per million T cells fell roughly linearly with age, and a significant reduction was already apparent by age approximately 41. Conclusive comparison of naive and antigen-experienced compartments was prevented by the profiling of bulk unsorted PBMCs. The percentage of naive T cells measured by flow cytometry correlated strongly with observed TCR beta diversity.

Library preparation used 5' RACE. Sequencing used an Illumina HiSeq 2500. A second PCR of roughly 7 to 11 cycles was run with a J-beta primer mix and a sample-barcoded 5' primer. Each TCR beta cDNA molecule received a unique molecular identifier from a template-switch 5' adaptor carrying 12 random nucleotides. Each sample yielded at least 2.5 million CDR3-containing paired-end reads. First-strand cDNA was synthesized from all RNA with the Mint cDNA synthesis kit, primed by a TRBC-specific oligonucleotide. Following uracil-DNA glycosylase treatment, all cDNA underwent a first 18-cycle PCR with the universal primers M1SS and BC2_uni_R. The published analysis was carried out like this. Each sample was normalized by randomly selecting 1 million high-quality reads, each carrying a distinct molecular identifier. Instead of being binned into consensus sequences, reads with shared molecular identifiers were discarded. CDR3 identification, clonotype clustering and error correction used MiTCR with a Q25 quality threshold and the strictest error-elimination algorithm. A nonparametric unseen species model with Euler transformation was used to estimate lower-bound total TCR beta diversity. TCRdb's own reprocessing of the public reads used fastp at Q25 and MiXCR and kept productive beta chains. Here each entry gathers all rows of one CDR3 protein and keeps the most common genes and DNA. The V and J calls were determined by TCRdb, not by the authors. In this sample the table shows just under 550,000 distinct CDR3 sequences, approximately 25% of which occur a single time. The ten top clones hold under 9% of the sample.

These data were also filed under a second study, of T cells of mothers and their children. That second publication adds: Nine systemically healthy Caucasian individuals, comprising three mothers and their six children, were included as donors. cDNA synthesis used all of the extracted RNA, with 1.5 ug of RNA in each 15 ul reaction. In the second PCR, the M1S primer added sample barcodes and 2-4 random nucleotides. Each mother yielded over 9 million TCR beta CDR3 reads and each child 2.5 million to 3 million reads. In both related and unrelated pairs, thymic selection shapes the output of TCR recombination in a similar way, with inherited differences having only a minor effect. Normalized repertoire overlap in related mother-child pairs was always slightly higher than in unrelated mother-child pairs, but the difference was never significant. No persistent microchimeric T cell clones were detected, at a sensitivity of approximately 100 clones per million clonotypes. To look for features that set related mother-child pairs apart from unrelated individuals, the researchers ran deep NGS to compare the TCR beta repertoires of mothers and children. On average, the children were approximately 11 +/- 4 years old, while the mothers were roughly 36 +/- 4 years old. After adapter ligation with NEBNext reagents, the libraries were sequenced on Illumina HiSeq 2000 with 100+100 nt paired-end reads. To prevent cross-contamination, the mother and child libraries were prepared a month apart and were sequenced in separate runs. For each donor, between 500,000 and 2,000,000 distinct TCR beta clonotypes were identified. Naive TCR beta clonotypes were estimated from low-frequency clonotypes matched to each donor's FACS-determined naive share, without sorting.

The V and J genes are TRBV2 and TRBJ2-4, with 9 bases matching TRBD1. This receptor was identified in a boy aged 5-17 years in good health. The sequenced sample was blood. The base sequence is TGTGCCAGCCGTGCCGGGACAGGGTTTTCCCTAGCCAAAAACATTCAGTACTTC. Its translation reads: CASRAGTGFSLAKNIQYF. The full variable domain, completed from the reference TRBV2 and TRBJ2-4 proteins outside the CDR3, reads EPEVTQTPSHQVTQMGQEVILRCVPISNHLYFYWYRQILGQKVEFLVSFYNNEISEKSEIFDDQFSVERPDGSNFTLKIRSTKLEDSAMYFCASRAGTGFSLAKNIQYFGAGTRLSVL.